The present entry profiles one T cell receptor (beta chain) with its context. The germline CDR1 and CDR2 sequences are MNHEY and SVGAGI. The CDR3 totals 15 residues. Trimming took 2 bases from V and 4 from J, leaving 12 bases between them. TCRdb's table, derived via immunoSEQ multiplex PCR, lists solely in-frame clones and lacks some. The sample records 25,000 to 40,000 clones, 80% to 90% being singletons. These data originate in a study of T cell changes during pregnancy in multiple sclerosis. This chain connects TRBV6-5 to TRBJ2-1; perhaps TRBD2 as D (5 bases). Specimen: CD8+ T cells from peripheral blood mononuclear cells, collected in the third trimester of pregnancy. This receptor was taken from a female donor with multiple sclerosis, enrolled in a pregnancy study. The CDR3 here is CASSYQDGKYNEQFF. CDR3 DNA sequence: TGTGCCAGCAGTTACCAGGACGGGAAGTACAATGAGCAGTTCTTC.